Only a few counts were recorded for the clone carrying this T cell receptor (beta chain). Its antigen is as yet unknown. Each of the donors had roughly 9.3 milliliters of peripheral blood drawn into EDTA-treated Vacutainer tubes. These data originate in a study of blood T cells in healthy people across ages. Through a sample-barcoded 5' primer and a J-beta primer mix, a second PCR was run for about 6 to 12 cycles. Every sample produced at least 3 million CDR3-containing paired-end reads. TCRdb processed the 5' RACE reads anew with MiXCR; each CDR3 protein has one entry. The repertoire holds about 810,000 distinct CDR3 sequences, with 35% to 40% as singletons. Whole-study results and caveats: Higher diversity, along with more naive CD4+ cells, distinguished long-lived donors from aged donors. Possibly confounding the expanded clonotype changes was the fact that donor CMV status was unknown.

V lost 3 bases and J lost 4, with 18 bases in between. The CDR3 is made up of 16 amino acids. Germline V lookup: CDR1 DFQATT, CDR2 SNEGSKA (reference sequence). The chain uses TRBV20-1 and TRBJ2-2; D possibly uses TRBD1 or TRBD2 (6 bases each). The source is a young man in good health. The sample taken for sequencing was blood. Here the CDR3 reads CSARKAGTQSTGELFF. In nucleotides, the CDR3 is TGCAGTGCTAGGAAGGCGGGGACACAGTCCACCGGGGAGCTGTTTTTT.